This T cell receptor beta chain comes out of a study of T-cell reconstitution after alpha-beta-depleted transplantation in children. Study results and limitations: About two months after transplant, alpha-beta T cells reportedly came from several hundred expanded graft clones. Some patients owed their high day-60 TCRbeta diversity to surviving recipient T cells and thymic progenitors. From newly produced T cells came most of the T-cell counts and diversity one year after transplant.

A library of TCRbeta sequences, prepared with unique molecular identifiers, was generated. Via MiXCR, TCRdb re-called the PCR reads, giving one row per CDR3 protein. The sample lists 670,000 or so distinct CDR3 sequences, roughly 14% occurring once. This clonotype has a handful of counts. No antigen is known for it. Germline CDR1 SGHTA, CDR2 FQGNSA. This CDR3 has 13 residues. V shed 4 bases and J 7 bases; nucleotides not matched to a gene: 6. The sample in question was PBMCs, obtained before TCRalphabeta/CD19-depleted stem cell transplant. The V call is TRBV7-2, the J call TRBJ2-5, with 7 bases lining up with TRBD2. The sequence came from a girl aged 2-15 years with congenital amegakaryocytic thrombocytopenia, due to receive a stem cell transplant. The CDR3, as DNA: TGTGCCAGCAGCTCAAGACTAGCAGGGACCCAGTACTTC. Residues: CASSSRLAGTQYF.